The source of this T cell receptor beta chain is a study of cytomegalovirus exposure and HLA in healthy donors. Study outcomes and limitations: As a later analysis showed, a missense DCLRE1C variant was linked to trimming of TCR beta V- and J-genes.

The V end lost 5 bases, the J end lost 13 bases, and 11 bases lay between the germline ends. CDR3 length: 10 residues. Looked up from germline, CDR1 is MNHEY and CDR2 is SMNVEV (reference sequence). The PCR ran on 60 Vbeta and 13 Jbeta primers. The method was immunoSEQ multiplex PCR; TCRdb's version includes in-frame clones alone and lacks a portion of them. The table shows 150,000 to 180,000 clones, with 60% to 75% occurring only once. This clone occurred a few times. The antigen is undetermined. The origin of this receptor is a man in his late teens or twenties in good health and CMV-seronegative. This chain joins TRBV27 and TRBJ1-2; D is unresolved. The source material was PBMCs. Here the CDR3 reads CASSHRACTF. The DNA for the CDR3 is TGTGCCAGCAGTCACCGCGCGTGCACCTTC.